These 31 T cell receptor beta chains were sequenced from one sample in a study of post-analysis software for immune sequencing data. Whole-study findings and limits: Controls showed lower frequencies than patients for roughly 5 TRBV segments, and TRBV5-6, TRBV5-1 and TRBV20-1 were among these.

No antigen has been assigned to these receptors. Unique molecular identifiers were present in the TCR beta cDNA libraries. Each CDR3 protein is one row after TCRdb ran MiXCR on the PCR reads. The repertoire consists of more than 450,000 distinct CDR3 sequences, with roughly 34% occurring once and the leading ten covering roughly 6%. The sample comprised blood. Source of these receptors: a girl younger than 18 with multiple sclerosis.

This clonotype was counted a few times. The rearrangement joins TRBV20-1 to TRBJ1-2, with a possible D match to TRBD1 (6 bases). Per the germline V gene, CDR1 is DFQATT and CDR2 is SNEGSKA (reference sequence). V was pared by 0 bases and J by 2 bases, with 10 bases between. This CDR3 comprises 14 residues. CDR3 DNA: TGCAGTGCTAGAGATGACAGGTTCAACTATGGCTACACCTTC. This encodes CSARDDRFNYGYTF.

A remark on this clonotype: A much larger clonotype is one base distant, so this may be a read error. V gene TRBV20-1 combines with J gene TRBJ2-7, with 7 bases lining up with TRBD1. The CDR3 length is 16 residues. Germline loops: CDR1 DFQATT, CDR2 SNEGSKA (reference sequence). The CDR3 sequence is CSAQPPPVRGPYGQYF. CDR3 in DNA: TGCAGTGCTCAACCACCCCCCGTGAGGGGGCCCTACGGGCAGTACTTC.

This clonotype was counted a single time. A clone one base away is much larger, so this may be a read error. CDR3 amino acids: CASSGPGLGGREQYF. CDR3 nucleotide sequence: TGTGCCAGCAGTGGGCCGGGACTAGGGGGCCGCGAGCAGTACTTC. The chain joins TRBV6-5 to TRBJ2-7, with D possibly TRBD2 on 8 matching bases. The CDR3 sequence is 15 residues long. From germline, CDR1 is MNHEY and CDR2 SVGAGI. Trimming pared 5 bases from V and 6 bases from J, leaving 20 bases between.

This clonotype appeared a few times. This rearrangement joins TRBV4-1 to TRBJ1-2; 10 positions match TRBD1. Germline V CDR1 and CDR2: MGHRA, YSYEKL. J gave up 7 bases and V 4 bases, and 12 bases lay outside the gene matches. The CDR3 runs to 16 residues. CDR3 DNA: TGCGCCAGCAGCCTACCCGGGAGACAGGGGGCTTCTGGCTACACCTTC. Its translation is CASSLPGRQGASGYTF.

In this sample, this clonotype turned up a few times. The V and J genes are TRBV5-6 and TRBJ2-7; 7 nucleotides align to TRBD2. The length of the CDR3 is 15 residues. CDR1 SGHDT and CDR2 YYEEEE come from the germline V gene. J gave up 0 bases and V 4 bases, and 7 bases lay outside the gene matches. This CDR3 reads CASSLTGTISYEQYF. The DNA of the CDR3 is TGTGCCAGCAGCCTGACCGGGACTATCTCCTACGAGCAGTACTTC.

V usage is TRBV5-1 and J usage is TRBJ2-2; TRBD1 might be the D (6 bases). The length of the CDR3 is 15 residues. Trimming cost V 0 bases and J 3 bases, with 9 bases left between them. Germline CDR1 SGHRS, CDR2 YFSETQ. The CDR3 nucleotides read TGCGCCAGCAGCTTGGAAGGGGGAGACACCGGGGAGCTGTTTTTT. Translation gives CASSLEGGDTGELFF. Looking up the rest from reference TRBV5-1 and TRBJ2-2 gives the full variable domain: KAGVTQTPRYLIKTRGQQVTLSCSPISGHRSVSWYQQTPGQGLQFLFEYFSETQRNKGNFPGRFSGRQFSNSRSEMNVSTLELGDSALYLCASSLEGGDTGELFFGEGSRLTVL.

The chain combines TRBV7-9 with TRBJ1-2; D uncertain. The CDR3 extends over 13 amino acids. V was trimmed by 3 bases and J by 2 bases, leaving 7 bases between them. Germline V lookup: CDR1 SEHNR, CDR2 FQNEAQ (reference sequence). In DNA form, the CDR3 reads TGTGCCAGCAGCTTTGGAGCAAACTATGGCTACACCTTC. It is translated as CASSFGANYGYTF.

The chain couples TRBV20-1 to TRBJ1-2; 7 nucleotides agree with TRBD1. After removal of 5 bases from V and 2 bases from J, the junction contained 5 bases not matched to a gene. This CDR3 has 13 amino acids. In germline, CDR1 is DFQATT, CDR2 SNEGSKA (reference sequence). The DNA for the CDR3 is TGCAGTGCTTGGGACAGACTCAACTATGGCTACACCTTC. This sequence encodes CSAWDRLNYGYTF.

The rearrangement joins TRBV3-1 to TRBJ1-2; D is unclear. This CDR3 spans 14 amino acids. Germline V gene data show CDR1 as LGHDT and CDR2 as YNNKEL (reference sequence). Trimming cost V 0 bases and J 0 bases, with 5 bases left between them. This CDR3 reads CASSQDVTNYGYTF. In nucleotides, the CDR3 is TGTGCCAGCAGCCAAGATGTGACTAACTATGGCTACACCTTC.

The chain links TRBV9 to TRBJ2-1, with no clear D. The V and J ends lost 2 bases and 4 bases respectively, with 7 bases between them. This CDR3 has 13 amino acids. CDR1 and CDR2 from the germline V gene are SGDLS and YYNGEE. The CDR3 sequence is CASSVTDYNEQFF. The CDR3 region has the DNA TGTGCCAGCAGCGTCACGGATTACAATGAGCAGTTCTTC. Together with reference TRBV9 and TRBJ2-1, the CDR3 gives the full variable domain: DSGVTQTPKHLITATGQRVTLRCSPRSGDLSVYWYQQSLDQGLQFLIQYYNGEERAKGNILERFSAQQFPDLHSELNLSSLELGDSALYFCASSVTDYNEQFFGPGTRLTVL.

V gene TRBV20-1 combines with J gene TRBJ2-3; no clear D gene. Trimming shortened V by 4 bases and J by 0 bases, and 8 bases separated the two germline ends. Germline CDR1 and CDR2: DFQATT and SNEGSKA (reference sequence). The CDR3 loop spans 13 amino acids. CDR3: CSATEKSTDTQYF. As DNA, the CDR3 is TGCAGTGCTACAGAGAAGAGCACAGATACGCAGTATTTT.

The chain employs TRBV29-1 and TRBJ1-2; D call uncertain. Trimming pared 0 bases from V and 6 bases from J, leaving 17 bases between. The CDR3 spans 15 residues. Per germline, CDR1 SQVTM and CDR2 ANQGSEA. The CDR3 reads CSVEDPTHPIDGYTF. The CDR3 nucleotides are TGCAGCGTTGAAGACCCAACCCACCCAATCGATGGCTACACCTTC.

The chain recombines TRBV20-1 with TRBJ2-7; TRBD2 matches 9 bases. CDR1 is DFQATT, CDR2 SNEGSKA, per germline (reference sequence). The ends lost 0 bases at V and 6 bases at J; junction bases unmatched: 15. The CDR3 has 17 residues. CDR3 coding DNA: TGCAGTGCTAGAGATCTTACGAGGACTAGCGTCGTTACCGAGCAGTACTTC. It specifies CSARDLTRTSVVTEQYF.

This chain links TRBV7-9 with TRBJ2-5, with TRBD1 identical over 8 bases. Germline loops: CDR1 SEHNR, CDR2 FQNEAQ (reference sequence). The CDR3 contains 14 residues. Losses at the gene ends were 4 bases for V and 2 bases for J; bases not matched to a gene: 3. In nucleotides, the CDR3 is TGTGCCAGCAGCTCCAGGGGGCAGCAAGAGACCCAGTACTTC. The encoded protein is CASSSRGQQETQYF. The complete variable domain, with remaining parts taken from reference TRBV7-9 and TRBJ2-5, reads DTGVSQNPRHKITKRGQNVTFRCDPISEHNRLYWYRQTLGQGPEFLTYFQNEAQLEKSRLLSDRFSAERPKGSFSTLEIQRTEQGDSAMYLCASSSRGQQETQYFGPGTRLLVL.

This clonotype has a handful of counts. The chain is built from TRBV11-1 and TRBJ2-1; D call uncertain. From germline, CDR1 is SGHAT and CDR2 FQDESV (reference sequence). The V end was cut by 5 bases, the J end by 6 bases, with 20 bases between. The CDR3 runs to 16 residues. The CDR3 coding sequence is TGTGCCAGCAGCCCCCGCGGCGGACGATTAAGCAATGAGCAGTTCTTC. Translated: CASSPRGGRLSNEQFF. The whole variable domain, filled in from reference TRBV11-1 and TRBJ2-1, reads EAEVAQSPRYKITEKSQAVAFWCDPISGHATLYWYRQILGQGPELLVQFQDESVVDDSQLPKDRFSAERLKGVDSTLKIQPAELGDSAMYLCASSPRGGRLSNEQFFGPGTRLTVL.

This clonotype was observed a few times. This sequence joins TRBV15 and TRBJ1-2, with D uncertain. V was shortened by 0 bases and J by 6 bases, with 11 bases between the two germline ends. This CDR3 region has 14 residues. In germline, CDR1 is LNHNV, CDR2 YYDKDF (reference sequence). DNA of the CDR3: TGTGCCACCAGCAGAGATCTGGATACCAATGGCTACACCTTC. It yields the protein CATSRDLDTNGYTF.

The V call is TRBV29-1, the J call TRBJ2-5, with 12 positions matching TRBD1. The CDR3 runs to 14 residues. Germline values: CDR1 SQVTM, CDR2 ANQGSEA. After removal of 7 bases from V and 4 bases from J, the junction contained 7 bases not matched to a gene. CDR3 in amino acids: CSAGQGAGGETQYF. CDR3 DNA sequence: TGCAGCGCGGGACAGGGGGCAGGTGGAGAGACCCAGTACTTC.

A few counts support this clonotype. This CDR3 is CASSAPGQGLAGISHEQFF. The CDR3 DNA reads TGTGCCAGCAGTGCTCCGGGACAGGGGCTAGCGGGGATTTCCCATGAGCAGTTCTTC. The chain recombines TRBV27 with TRBJ2-1; a weak D match, TRBD1 (10 bases). Germline V gene data show CDR1 as MNHEY and CDR2 as SMNVEV (reference sequence). The CDR3 loop spans 19 amino acids. Trimming cost V 5 bases and J 8 bases, with 31 bases left between them.

The chain combines TRBV5-1 with TRBJ2-1, with 12 bases matching TRBD2. V dropped 3 bases and J dropped 15; count of bases not matched to a gene: 13. Germline V gives CDR1 SGHRS, CDR2 YFSETQ. The CDR3 has 15 amino acids. The CDR3 coding sequence is TGCGCCAGCAGCTGGAGACTAGCGGGGGCCACAACGGCGTTCTTC. Its protein is CASSWRLAGATTAFF.

V usage is TRBV20-1 and J usage is TRBJ1-5, with D possibly matching TRBD1 (6 bases). V lost 0 bases, J lost 11 bases, and 14 bases lay in between. In germline, CDR1 is DFQATT, CDR2 SNEGSKA (reference sequence). The CDR3 runs to 13 residues. The CDR3 DNA sequence: TGCAGTGCTAGAGATCTGAGCGACAGGTCCCAGCATTTT. Translating it yields CSARDLSDRSQHF.

The CDR3 loop reads CSVAQTGGETQYF. CDR3 DNA sequence: TGCAGCGTTGCCCAGACAGGGGGAGAGACCCAGTACTTC. The V and J genes are TRBV29-1 and TRBJ2-5, with TRBD1 identical over 9 bases. The junction had 4 bases not matched to a gene; V was cut back by 4 bases and J by 4 bases. CDR3 length: 13 residues. The germline V gene encodes CDR1 SQVTM and CDR2 ANQGSEA.

Points on this clonotype: The junction and the germline gene differ at one end; a read error may be behind it. The chain combines TRBV20-1 with TRBJ2-4; 7 nucleotides match TRBD2. CDR1 and CDR2 (germline): DFQATT, SNEGSKA (reference sequence). The CDR3 consists of 13 residues. CDR3 DNA: TGCAGTCCTAGGGAGGGAGCCAAAAACATTCAGTACTTC. Its protein is CSPREGAKNIQYF.

This clonotype came up a few times. The chain uses TRBV5-1 and TRBJ1-2; 7 nucleotides match TRBD1. This CDR3 contains 14 residues. Germline lookup yields CDR1 SGHRS and CDR2 YFSETQ. After removal of 1 base from V and 7 bases from J, the junction contained 7 bases not matched to a gene. The CDR3 sequence: CASSLTAGGPGYTF. The CDR3 DNA reads TGCGCCAGCAGCTTGACGGCAGGGGGGCCTGGCTACACCTTC.

The table lists this clonotype with a few counts. The rearrangement joins TRBV4-1 to TRBJ1-5; D remains ambiguous. V lost 3 bases, J lost 10 bases, and 16 bases lay in between. The CDR3 covers 14 residues. CDR1 and CDR2 from the germline V gene are MGHRA and YSYEKL. The CDR3 DNA reads TGCGCCAGCAGCCAGCCCGTAGGGAGTCATCCCCAGCATTTT. Amino acids: CASSQPVGSHPQHF.

This clonotype was detected only a few times. The chain recombines TRBV4-1 with TRBJ1-2, with TRBD1 as a possible D gene (6 bases). CDR3 size: 15 residues. V lost 4 bases and J lost 2, with 14 bases in between. Germline V lookup: CDR1 MGHRA, CDR2 YSYEKL. The CDR3 loop reads CASSPGYRENYGYTF. CDR3 nucleotides: TGCGCCAGCAGCCCAGGGTACAGGGAAAACTATGGCTACACCTTC.

This clonotype was found a few times. The J gene is TRBJ2-7, the V gene TRBV20-1, with TRBD2 identical over 13 bases. The V segment lost 4 bases and the J segment 5 bases; nucleotides outside the gene matches: 8. There are 15 residues in the CDR3. Per germline, CDR1 DFQATT and CDR2 SNEGSKA (reference sequence). CDR3 region: CSATPTSGGPNEQYF. The CDR3 DNA reads TGCAGTGCTACCCCGACTAGCGGGGGGCCTAACGAGCAGTACTTC.

The chain combines TRBV3-1 with TRBJ2-1; TRBD1 matches at 8 bases. The CDR3 has 14 amino acids. With 7 bases clipped from V and 10 bases from J, the junction kept 12 bases outside the gene matches. Germline V lookup: CDR1 LGHDT, CDR2 YNNKEL (reference sequence). This CDR3 reads CASTQGITGGEQFF. For the CDR3, the DNA is TGTGCCAGCACGCAAGGGATAACAGGGGGGGAGCAGTTCTTC.

The rearrangement joins TRBV6-5 to TRBJ2-3; 8 nucleotides agree with TRBD2. The CDR3 totals 16 residues. The V and J ends lost 5 bases and 2 bases, in that order; junction bases with no gene match: 9. Per germline, CDR1 MNHEY and CDR2 SVGAGI. In DNA, the CDR3 is TGTGCCAGCAGTACTCTTAGCGGGGCGATCACAGATACGCAGTATTTT. Translation gives CASSTLSGAITDTQYF.

This clonotype was detected only a few times. The CDR3 DNA reads TGTGCCAGCAGTTCCCTGCCTCCCTACGAGCAGTACTTC. Translation gives CASSSLPPYEQYF. The chain uses TRBV6-6 and TRBJ2-7; no reliable D call. Per the germline V gene, CDR1 is MNHNY and CDR2 is SVGAGI (reference sequence). Trimming removed 4 bases at V and 2 bases at J, with 9 bases between. The CDR3 spans 13 residues.

The genes are TRBV6-1 and TRBJ2-6, with 9 bases that match TRBD1. The ends lost 2 bases at V and 7 bases at J; junction bases unmatched: 12. Germline CDR1 reads MNHNS; CDR2 reads SASEGT. The CDR3 contains 18 residues. The CDR3 nucleotides are TGTGCCAGCAGTGAATCCGGGACAGGGCGAGGTATCGCCAACGTCCTGACTTTC. As protein: CASSESGTGRGIANVLTF.

The genes are TRBV20-1 and TRBJ2-5, with 7 bases lining up with TRBD2. This CDR3 region has 14 residues. Germline CDR1 and CDR2: DFQATT and SNEGSKA (reference sequence). V lost 0 bases, J lost 11 bases, and 12 bases stayed unmatched. The CDR3 spells CSARDGSGFNEQYF. DNA of the CDR3: TGCAGTGCTAGAGATGGTAGCGGGTTCAATGAGCAGTACTTC.